What follows is one T cell receptor beta chain and its context. The data belong to a study of blood T cell repertoires in COVID-19. Germline V gives CDR1 LNHDA, CDR2 SQIVND (reference sequence). Trimming cost V 6 bases and J 3 bases, with 15 bases left between them. CDR3 length equals 15 residues. The protocol was immunoSEQ multiplex PCR, while the TCRdb copy is restricted to in-frame clones and leaves out a portion. This sample has more than 100,000 clones, with around 91% found just once. The chain has TRBV19 and TRBJ2-1; TRBD1 is a possible D gene (6 bases). Sequenced input: peripheral blood. This clonotype originated in a woman aged 60-75 years with COVID-19, enrolled during active disease. CDR3: CASRQGFLGYNEQFF. The CDR3, as DNA: TGTGCCAGTAGACAGGGTTTTTTGGGCTACAATGAGCAGTTCTTC.